Each of the 27 T cell receptor beta chains below was sequenced from the same sample in a study of blood T cell repertoires in COVID-19. Data came from immunoSEQ multiplex PCR; TCRdb stores just in-frame clones and leaves some out. Altogether about 80,000 clones are present, about nine tenths being singletons, with the ten largest covering 1.5% to 2%. Sequencing was carried out using peripheral blood. The receptors stem from a woman aged 45-60 years in a cohort sampled during active COVID-19.

This sequence joins TRBV9 and TRBJ2-1, with 11 bases that match TRBD1. CDR3 size: 13 residues. Germline lookup yields CDR1 SGDLS and CDR2 YYNGEE. The V and J ends lost 0 bases and 15 bases, in that order; junction bases with no gene match: 5. This CDR3 reads CASSVGGTGGPFF. The CDR3 DNA sequence: TGTGCCAGCAGCGTAGGTGGGACAGGGGGGCCGTTCTTC.

Here the CDR3 DNA reads TGTGCCAGCTCGACAAGAACAGGGTTGCAGTTCTTC. Encoded protein: CASSTRTGLQFF. The chain employs TRBV18 and TRBJ2-1, with D perhaps TRBD1 (6 bases). V was shortened by 6 bases and J by 12 bases, with 15 bases between the two germline ends. The CDR3 has 12 amino acids. Germline V gene lookup returns CDR1 KGHSH and CDR2 LQKENI.

V gene TRBV7-9 combines with J gene TRBJ2-5; 7 bases line up with TRBD1. The V segment lost 5 bases and the J segment 4 bases; nucleotides outside the gene matches: 4. Per the germline V gene, CDR1 is SEHNR and CDR2 is FQNEAQ (reference sequence). The CDR3 covers 13 residues. CDR3 in amino acids: CASSTRQGETQYF. CDR3 bases: TGTGCCAGCAGCACCCGACAGGGAGAGACCCAGTACTTC.

The chain carries TRBV4-1 and TRBJ1-2, with a possible D match to TRBD1 (5 bases). Germline CDR1 MGHRA, CDR2 YSYEKL. V lost 0 bases to trimming and J lost 5 bases, with 7 bases between them. CDR3 length: 13 residues. The CDR3 region has the DNA TGCGCCAGCAGCCAAGACGGGACTTATGGCTACACCTTC. It is translated as CASSQDGTYGYTF.

The gene calls are TRBV5-6 and TRBJ2-5; 10 nucleotides line up with TRBD1. The CDR3 contains 17 residues. Losses at the gene ends were 2 bases for V and 3 bases for J; bases not matched to a gene: 10. Per germline, CDR1 SGHDT and CDR2 YYEEEE. The CDR3 DNA follows: TGTGCCAGCAGCTTTCGAACGTCCGGGACAGGGGAAGAGACCCAGTACTTC. This encodes CASSFRTSGTGEETQYF.

This chain joins TRBV7-9 and TRBJ2-4; D remains unclear. The length of the CDR3 is 15 residues. Germline V gives CDR1 SEHNR, CDR2 FQNEAQ (reference sequence). V was cut by 1 base and J by 1 base, with 8 bases left in between. The CDR3 DNA reads as TGTGCCAGCAGCTTAGGGTTCGGTGCCAAAAACATTCAGTACTTC. Translated, it gives CASSLGFGAKNIQYF.

V is TRBV10-3 and J is TRBJ2-1, with D maybe TRBD2 (6 bases). The germline CDR1 and CDR2 sequences are ENHRY and SYGVKD. V was trimmed by 5 bases and J by 0 bases, leaving 8 bases between them. The CDR3 runs 14 residues. The chain's CDR3 is CAISSGLSYNEQFF. CDR3 coding DNA: TGTGCCATCAGTAGCGGGCTCTCCTACAATGAGCAGTTCTTC.

The V call is TRBV5-1, the J call TRBJ2-3, with 8 bases matching TRBD2. The CDR3 loop spans 14 amino acids. Germline V gene lookup returns CDR1 SGHRS and CDR2 YFSETQ. Unmatched junction bases numbered 6, after V lost 5 bases and J lost 4 bases. CDR3 nucleotide sequence: TGCGCCAGCAGAGTCGGACTAGCCGCAGATACGCAGTATTTT. Its protein is CASRVGLAADTQYF.

This clone was counted between two and nine times. The chain links TRBV7-6 to TRBJ1-5; 8 bases map to TRBD1. From germline, CDR1 is SGHVS and CDR2 FNYEAQ. V lost 4 bases and J lost 1; bases outside the gene matches: 6. CDR3 length: 16 residues. CDR3 in amino acids: CASSSGQGGSNQPQHF. CDR3 bases: TGTGCCAGCAGCTCCGGACAGGGAGGGAGCAATCAGCCCCAGCATTTT.

This chain connects TRBV15 to TRBJ1-1; no clear D gene. The CDR3 contains 15 residues. Germline assignment: CDR1 LNHNV and CDR2 YYDKDF (reference sequence). The V end lost 5 bases, the J end lost 1 base, and 14 bases lay between the germline ends. The CDR3 bases are TGTGCCACCAGCCTTGGGCTATTTGGGAACACTGAAGCTTTCTTT. Its protein is CATSLGLFGNTEAFF. Full variable domain (outside the CDR3, taken from reference TRBV15 and TRBJ1-1): DAMVIQNPRYQVTQFGKPVTLSCSQTLNHNVMYWYQQKSSQAPKLLFHYYDKDFNNEADTPDNFQSRRPNTSFCFLDIRSPGLGDTAMYLCATSLGLFGNTEAFFGQGTRLTVV.

This clone was recorded once. J is TRBJ1-5 and V is TRBV4-1; D perhaps matches TRBD1 (5 bases). The CDR3 has 15 residues. Per the germline V gene, CDR1 is MGHRA and CDR2 is YSYEKL. Between the trimmed V and J ends, which lost 4 bases and 11 bases, there was a span of 21 bases. This CDR3 is CASSRQAGGGSAQHF. For the CDR3, the DNA is TGCGCCAGCAGCCGACAAGCCGGGGGGGGATCAGCCCAGCATTTT.

This chain uses TRBV7-6 with TRBJ2-1; D possibly corresponds to TRBD2 (5 bases). CDR3 length equals 15 residues. V dropped 5 bases and J dropped 5 bases, with 16 bases sitting between them. From germline, CDR1 is SGHVS and CDR2 FNYEAQ. The CDR3 sequence: CASSPGSQRNNEQFF. In DNA form, the CDR3 reads TGTGCCAGCAGCCCTGGGAGTCAGCGGAACAATGAGCAGTTCTTC.

The chain carries TRBV28 and TRBJ2-1; no clear D gene. V gave up 2 bases and J gave up 0 bases, with 5 bases separating them. The CDR3 length is 14 residues. The germline V gene encodes CDR1 MDHEN and CDR2 SYDVKM. The chain's CDR3 is CASSLAVSYNEQFF. The CDR3 nucleotides read TGTGCCAGCAGTTTAGCAGTCTCCTACAATGAGCAGTTCTTC.

The chain links TRBV19 to TRBJ1-5; tentative D call: TRBD1 (6 bases). This CDR3 spans 15 amino acids. Deletions cut 3 bases from V and 4 bases from J, with 13 bases between. Germline V gives CDR1 LNHDA, CDR2 SQIVND (reference sequence). CDR3 bases: TGTGCCAGTAGTATTCTCGACAGGCAAAATCAGCCCCAGCATTTT. Its translation is CASSILDRQNQPQHF.

This sequence joins TRBV11-2 and TRBJ2-1; 8 positions match TRBD2. Germline V gene sequence: CDR1 SGHAT, CDR2 FQNNGV. This CDR3 is 15 amino acids long. V was pared by 2 bases and J by 8 bases, with 8 bases of the junction left unmatched. The CDR3 is CASSLSLAGIYEQFF. In nucleotides, the CDR3 is TGTGCCAGCAGCTTATCCCTAGCGGGTATCTATGAGCAGTTCTTC.

Here the CDR3 DNA reads TGTGCCACCAGTGATACGGTCGGGGAGCAATATACGCAGTATTTT. Amino acid sequence: CATSDTVGEQYTQYF. The V and J genes are TRBV24-1 and TRBJ2-3; TRBD2 might be the D (5 bases). Trimming shortened V by 3 bases and J by 7 bases, and 16 bases separated the two germline ends. The CDR3 spans 15 residues. Germline lookup yields CDR1 KGHDR and CDR2 SFDVKD.

The chain links TRBV11-2 to TRBJ1-6; 8 bases align to TRBD1. The germline gives CDR1 SGHAT, CDR2 FQNNGV. The CDR3 extends over 16 amino acids. Unmatched junction bases numbered 5, after V lost 1 base and J lost 6 bases. DNA of the CDR3: TGTGCCAGCAGCTTAGTAACAGGGGGAGGTAATTCACCCCTCCACTTT. Protein sequence: CASSLVTGGGNSPLHF.

The rearrangement uses TRBV6-4 and TRBJ1-4; 10 nucleotides match TRBD1. Germline V gives CDR1 MRHNA, CDR2 SNTAGT. The J segment lost 6 bases and the V segment lost 5 bases, leaving 15 bases of the junction unmatched. The CDR3 has 18 residues. The CDR3 region has the DNA TGTGCCAGCAGTTCCCCGAAGGGGACAGGGGCAATTTATGAAAAACTGTTTTTT. The encoded protein is CASSSPKGTGAIYEKLFF.

This chain connects TRBV6-5 to TRBJ1-2; maybe TRBD1 (5 bases). Trimming took 8 bases from V and 5 from J, leaving 12 bases between them. Germline V gene data show CDR1 as MNHEY and CDR2 as SVGAGI. The CDR3 sequence is 12 residues long. The CDR3 loop reads CASLSRDYGYTF. The CDR3 nucleotides read TGTGCCAGCCTCTCCAGGGATTATGGCTACACCTTC.

The chain joins TRBV2 to TRBJ2-3; no firm D call. V lost 7 bases, J lost 0 bases, and 11 bases lay in between. Germline V lookup: CDR1 SNHLY, CDR2 FYNNEI. This CDR3 has 14 amino acids. The CDR3 region has the DNA TGTGCCAGCAAGGAAGCGCAGAGCACAGATACGCAGTATTTT. The encoded protein is CASKEAQSTDTQYF.

The chain links TRBV29-1 to TRBJ2-5, with 7 positions matching TRBD1. CDR3 length: 14 amino acids. Germline CDR1 is SQVTM and CDR2 is ANQGSEA. The ends lost 0 bases at V and 5 bases at J; junction bases unmatched: 6. The DNA for the CDR3 is TGCAGCGTTGAAGATCACACAGGGGTGGAGACCCAGTACTTC. This encodes CSVEDHTGVETQYF.

The chain joins TRBV19 to TRBJ1-1; 7 bases map to TRBD1. The germline gives CDR1 LNHDA, CDR2 SQIVND (reference sequence). The CDR3 has 14 amino acids. V shed 1 base, J shed 5 bases, and the junction held 4 bases outside the gene matches. Written as DNA, the CDR3 is TGTGCCAGTAGTATAGGCAGGGGGATGACTGAAGCTTTCTTT. Protein product: CASSIGRGMTEAFF.

J is TRBJ2-3 and V is TRBV7-9; tentatively, D is TRBD2 (6 bases). V dropped 5 bases and J dropped 0 bases, with 9 bases sitting between them. The V gene's germline CDR1 is SEHNR and CDR2 FQNEAQ (reference sequence). CDR3 size: 14 residues. CDR3 sequence (DNA): TGTGCCAGCAGCGTTAGCGGAAGCACAGATACGCAGTATTTT. As protein: CASSVSGSTDTQYF. Using reference TRBV7-9 and TRBJ2-3 for the parts outside the CDR3, the full variable domain is DTGVSQNPRHKITKRGQNVTFRCDPISEHNRLYWYRQTLGQGPEFLTYFQNEAQLEKSRLLSDRFSAERPKGSFSTLEIQRTEQGDSAMYLCASSVSGSTDTQYFGPGTRLTVL.

J is TRBJ2-4 and V is TRBV11-3, with 10 bases lining up with TRBD1. V shed 5 bases, J shed 4 bases, and the junction held 8 bases outside the gene matches. Germline V gene data show CDR1 as SGHNT and CDR2 as YENEEA. The CDR3 is 16 residues long. CDR3 coding DNA: TGTGCCAGCAGCCTAGGACAGGGGGTCAGGAAAAACATTCAGTACTTC. It translates to CASSLGQGVRKNIQYF.

This chain connects TRBV6-1 to TRBJ2-5, with TRBD2 matching 14 bases. Trimming took 3 bases from V and 1 from J; bases not matched to a gene: 13. CDR1 is MNHNS and CDR2 is SASEGT in the germline V gene. The CDR3 spans 20 residues. CDR3 in DNA: TGTGCCAGCAGTGATTATTTGGTGGGGACTAGCGGGGGTATCCAAGAGACCCAGTACTTC. This gives the protein CASSDYLVGTSGGIQETQYF.

This chain connects TRBV5-1 to TRBJ2-7; 7 bases are shared with TRBD2. This CDR3 contains 15 residues. Per germline, CDR1 SGHRS and CDR2 YFSETQ. Trimming removed 4 bases from V and 2 bases from J; junction bases left unmatched: 9. The CDR3 loop reads CASSPRASGAYEQYF. The CDR3 coding sequence is TGCGCCAGCAGCCCGAGGGCTAGCGGTGCCTACGAGCAGTACTTC.

This chain joins TRBV28 and TRBJ2-7; D might be TRBD1 (6 bases). V was clipped by 7 bases and J by 1 base, with 14 bases between them. The CDR3 is 14 residues long. Germline CDR1 is MDHEN and CDR2 is SYDVKM. This CDR3 reads CASTDRPGSYEQYF. The CDR3 region has the DNA TGTGCCAGCACGGACAGACCAGGATCCTACGAGCAGTACTTC. The entire variable domain, with the rest obtained from reference TRBV28 and TRBJ2-7, is as follows: DVKVTQSSRYLVKRTGEKVFLECVQDMDHENMFWYRQDPGLGLRLIYFSYDVKMKEKGDIPEGYSVSREKKERFSLILESASTNQTSMYLCASTDRPGSYEQYFGPGTRLTVT.